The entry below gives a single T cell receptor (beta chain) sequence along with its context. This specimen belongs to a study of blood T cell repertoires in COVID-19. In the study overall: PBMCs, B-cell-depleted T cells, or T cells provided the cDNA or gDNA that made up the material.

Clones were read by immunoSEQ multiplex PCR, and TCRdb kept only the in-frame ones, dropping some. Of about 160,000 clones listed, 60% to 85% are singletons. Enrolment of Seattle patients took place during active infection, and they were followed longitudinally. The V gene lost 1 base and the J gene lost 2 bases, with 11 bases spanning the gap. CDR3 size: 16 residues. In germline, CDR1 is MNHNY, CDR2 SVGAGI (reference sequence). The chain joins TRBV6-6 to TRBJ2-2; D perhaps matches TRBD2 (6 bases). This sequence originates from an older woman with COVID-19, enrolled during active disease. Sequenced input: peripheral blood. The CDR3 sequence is CASSYYPSENTGELFF. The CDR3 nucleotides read TGTGCCAGCAGTTACTATCCTAGCGAAAACACCGGGGAGCTGTTTTTT.